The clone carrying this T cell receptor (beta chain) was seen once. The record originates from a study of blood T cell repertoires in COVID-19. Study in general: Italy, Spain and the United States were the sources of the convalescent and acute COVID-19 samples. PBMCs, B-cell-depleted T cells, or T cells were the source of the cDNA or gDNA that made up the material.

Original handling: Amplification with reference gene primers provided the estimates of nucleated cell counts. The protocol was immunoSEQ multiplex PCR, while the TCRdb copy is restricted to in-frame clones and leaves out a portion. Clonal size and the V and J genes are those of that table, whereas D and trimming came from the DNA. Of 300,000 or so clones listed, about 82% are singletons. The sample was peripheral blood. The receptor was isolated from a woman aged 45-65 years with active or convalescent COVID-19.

The CDR3 loop is CASSIGHQRREKLFF. CDR3 bases: TGTGCCAGCAGCATCGGACATCAACGACGGGAAAAACTGTTTTTT. The chain uses TRBV7-6 and TRBJ1-4; D possibly corresponds to TRBD1 (5 bases). The CDR3 extends over 15 amino acids. Trimming cost V 5 bases and J 8 bases, with 18 bases left between them. Germline V gene data show CDR1 as SGHVS and CDR2 as FNYEAQ.